This T cell receptor (beta chain) was captured in a study of T-cell reconstitution after alpha-beta-depleted transplantation in children. Ten or more counts support this clonotype. From germline, CDR1 is SGHVS and CDR2 FNYEAQ. V trimming: 5 bases; J trimming: 0 bases; junction bases outside the gene matches: 10. CDR3 length: 17 amino acids. Preparation of the TCRbeta library was carried out with unique molecular identifiers. TCRdb independently ran MiXCR on the PCR reads; one entry per CDR3 protein. The sample yields 90,000 to 130,000 distinct CDR3 sequences, around 10% seen once. V is TRBV7-6 and J is TRBJ1-5, with TRBD1 matching over 7 bases. This TCR came from a human donor who donated a stem cell graft to a child with acute lymphoblastic leukemia. The source was PBMCs from the stem cell graft donor, collected from the stem cell graft. CDR3 DNA: TGTGCCAGCAGCCGTTACAGGGGAGGGAATAGCAATCAGCCCCAGCATTTT. Its translation is CASSRYRGGNSNQPQHF.